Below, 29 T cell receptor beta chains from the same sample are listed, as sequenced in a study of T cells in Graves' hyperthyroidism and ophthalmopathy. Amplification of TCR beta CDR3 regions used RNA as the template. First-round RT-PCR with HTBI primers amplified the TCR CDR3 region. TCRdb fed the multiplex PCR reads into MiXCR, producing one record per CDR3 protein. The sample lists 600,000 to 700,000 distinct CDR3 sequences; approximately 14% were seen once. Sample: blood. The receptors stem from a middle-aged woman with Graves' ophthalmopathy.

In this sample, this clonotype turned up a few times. The CDR3 reads CASSGEELAGEQFF. In nucleotides, the CDR3 is TGTGCCAGCAGCGGAGAAGAATTGGCGGGTGAGCAGTTCTTC. The chain joins TRBV9 to TRBJ2-1; possible D gene TRBD2, 5 bases. The CDR3 runs 14 residues. V was trimmed by 3 bases and J by 9 bases, leaving 16 bases between them. Germline V gives CDR1 SGDLS, CDR2 YYNGEE.

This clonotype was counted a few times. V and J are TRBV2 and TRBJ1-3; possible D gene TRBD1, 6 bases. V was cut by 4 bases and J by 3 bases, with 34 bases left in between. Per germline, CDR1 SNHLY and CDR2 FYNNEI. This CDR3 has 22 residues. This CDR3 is CASSGRPPKTLTLQGFGNTIYF. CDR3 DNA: TGTGCCAGCAGTGGGCGCCCACCCAAGACCCTAACGCTTCAGGGGTTTGGAAACACCATATATTTT.

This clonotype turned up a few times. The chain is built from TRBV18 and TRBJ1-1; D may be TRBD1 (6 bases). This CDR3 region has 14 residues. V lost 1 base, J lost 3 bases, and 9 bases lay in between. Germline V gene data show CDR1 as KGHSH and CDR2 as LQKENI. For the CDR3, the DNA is TGTGCCAGCTCACCACAGGGGGTGGACACTGAAGCTTTCTTT. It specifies CASSPQGVDTEAFF.

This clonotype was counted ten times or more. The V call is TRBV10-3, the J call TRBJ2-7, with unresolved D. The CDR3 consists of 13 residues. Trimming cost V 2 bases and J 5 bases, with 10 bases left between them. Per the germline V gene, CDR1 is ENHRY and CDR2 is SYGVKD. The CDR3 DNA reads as TGTGCCATCAGTGAGGCCCCTCGAGACGAGCAGTACTTC. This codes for CAISEAPRDEQYF.

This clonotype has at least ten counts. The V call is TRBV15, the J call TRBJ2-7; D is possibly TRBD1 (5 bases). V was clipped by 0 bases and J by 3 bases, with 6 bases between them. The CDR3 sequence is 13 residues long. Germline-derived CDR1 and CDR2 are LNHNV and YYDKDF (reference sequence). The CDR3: CATSRDRDYEQYF. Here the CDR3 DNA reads TGTGCCACCAGCAGAGACAGGGACTACGAGCAGTACTTC.

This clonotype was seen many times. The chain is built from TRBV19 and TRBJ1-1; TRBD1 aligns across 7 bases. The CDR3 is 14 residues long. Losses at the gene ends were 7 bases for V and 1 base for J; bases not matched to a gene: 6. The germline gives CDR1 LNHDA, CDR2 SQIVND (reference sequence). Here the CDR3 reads CASTMGTANTEAFF. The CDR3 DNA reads TGTGCCAGTACCATGGGGACAGCGAACACTGAAGCTTTCTTT.

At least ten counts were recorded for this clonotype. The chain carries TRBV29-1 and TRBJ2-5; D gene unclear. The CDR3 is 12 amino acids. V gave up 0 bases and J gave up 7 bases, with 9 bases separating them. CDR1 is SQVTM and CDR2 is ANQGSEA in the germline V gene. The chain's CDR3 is CSVEDDGWTQYF. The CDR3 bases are TGCAGCGTTGAAGATGACGGGTGGACCCAGTACTTC.

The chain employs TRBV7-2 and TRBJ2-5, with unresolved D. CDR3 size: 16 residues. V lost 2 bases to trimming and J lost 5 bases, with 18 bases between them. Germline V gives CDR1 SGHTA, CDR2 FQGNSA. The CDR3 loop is CASSLKSPTLGETQYF. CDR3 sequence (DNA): TGTGCCAGCAGCTTAAAGTCGCCGACTCTAGGGGAGACCCAGTACTTC.

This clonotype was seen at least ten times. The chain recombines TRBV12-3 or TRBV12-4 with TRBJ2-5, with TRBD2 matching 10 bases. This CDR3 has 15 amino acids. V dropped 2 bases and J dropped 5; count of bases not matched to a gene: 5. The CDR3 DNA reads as TGTGCCAGCAGTTTACTAGCGGGAGTTTCGGAGACCCAGTACTTC. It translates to CASSLLAGVSETQYF.

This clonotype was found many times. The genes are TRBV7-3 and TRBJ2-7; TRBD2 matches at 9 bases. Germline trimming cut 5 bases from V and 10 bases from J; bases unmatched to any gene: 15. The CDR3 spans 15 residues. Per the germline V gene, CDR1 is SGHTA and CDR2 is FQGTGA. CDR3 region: CASSPGPSGVLGQYF. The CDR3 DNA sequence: TGTGCCAGCAGCCCAGGCCCTAGCGGGGTGCTCGGTCAGTACTTC.

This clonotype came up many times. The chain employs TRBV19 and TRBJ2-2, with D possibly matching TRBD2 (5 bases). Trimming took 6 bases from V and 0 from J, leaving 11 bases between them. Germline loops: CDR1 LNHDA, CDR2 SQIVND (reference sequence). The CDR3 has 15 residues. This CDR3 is CASRPRTANTGELFF. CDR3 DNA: TGTGCCAGTAGGCCCCGGACTGCGAACACCGGGGAGCTGTTTTTT.

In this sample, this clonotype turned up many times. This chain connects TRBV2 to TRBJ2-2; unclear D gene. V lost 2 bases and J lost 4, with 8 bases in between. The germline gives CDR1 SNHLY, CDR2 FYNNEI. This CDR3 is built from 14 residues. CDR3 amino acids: CASSEFGGTGELFF. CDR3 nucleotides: TGTGCCAGCAGTGAATTTGGTGGCACCGGGGAGCTGTTTTTT.

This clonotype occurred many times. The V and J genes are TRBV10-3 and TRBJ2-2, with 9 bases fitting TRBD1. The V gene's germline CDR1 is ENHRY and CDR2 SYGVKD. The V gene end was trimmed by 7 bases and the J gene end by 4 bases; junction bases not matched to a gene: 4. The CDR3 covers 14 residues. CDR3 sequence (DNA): TGTGCCATCAAGGGACAGGGAACCACCGGGGAGCTGTTTTTT. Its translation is CAIKGQGTTGELFF.

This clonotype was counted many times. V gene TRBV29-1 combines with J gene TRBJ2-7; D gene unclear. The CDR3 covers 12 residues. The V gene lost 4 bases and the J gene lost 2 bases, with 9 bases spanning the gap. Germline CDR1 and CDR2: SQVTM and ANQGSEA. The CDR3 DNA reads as TGCAGCGTTGGGACGCCTACCTACGAGCAGTACTTC. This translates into CSVGTPTYEQYF.

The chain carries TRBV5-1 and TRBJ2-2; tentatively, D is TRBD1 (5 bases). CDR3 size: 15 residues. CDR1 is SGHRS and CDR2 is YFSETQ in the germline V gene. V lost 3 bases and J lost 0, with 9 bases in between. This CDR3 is CASSSRAANTGELFF. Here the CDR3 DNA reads TGCGCCAGCAGCTCCAGGGCCGCGAACACCGGGGAGCTGTTTTTT.

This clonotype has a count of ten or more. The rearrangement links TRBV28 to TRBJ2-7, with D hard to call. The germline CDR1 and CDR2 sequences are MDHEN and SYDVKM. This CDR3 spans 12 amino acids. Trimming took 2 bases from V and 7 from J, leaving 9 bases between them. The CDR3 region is CASSLMGSEQYF. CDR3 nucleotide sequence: TGTGCCAGCAGTTTAATGGGTTCGGAGCAGTACTTC.

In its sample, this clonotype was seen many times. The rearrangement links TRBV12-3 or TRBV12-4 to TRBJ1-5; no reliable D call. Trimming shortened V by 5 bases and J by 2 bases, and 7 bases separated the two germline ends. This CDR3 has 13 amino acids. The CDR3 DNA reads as TGTGCCAGCAGTCGGTTGGGCAATCAGCCCCAGCATTTT. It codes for CASSRLGNQPQHF.

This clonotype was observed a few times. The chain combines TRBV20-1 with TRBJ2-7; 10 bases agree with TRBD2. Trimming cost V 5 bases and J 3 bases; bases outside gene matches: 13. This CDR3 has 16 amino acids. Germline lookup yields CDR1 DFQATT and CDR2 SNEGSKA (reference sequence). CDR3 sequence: CSAFPGLATVIYEQYF. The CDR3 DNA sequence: TGCAGTGCTTTCCCGGGACTAGCGACTGTTATCTACGAGCAGTACTTC.

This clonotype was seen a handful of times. This CDR3 is CASSPTPGLVTGELFF. CDR3 DNA sequence: TGTGCCAGCAGCCCCACTCCGGGCCTGGTCACCGGGGAGCTGTTTTTT. This sequence joins TRBV14 and TRBJ2-2; D remains unclear. CDR3 length: 16 amino acids. Germline V lookup: CDR1 SGHDN, CDR2 FVKESK. Trimming left V 4 bases short and J 4 bases short, with 16 bases between.

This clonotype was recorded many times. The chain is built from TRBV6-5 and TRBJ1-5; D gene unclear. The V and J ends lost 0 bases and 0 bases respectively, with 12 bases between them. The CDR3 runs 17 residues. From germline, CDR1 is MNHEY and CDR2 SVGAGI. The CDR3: CASSYSSVVYSNQPQHF. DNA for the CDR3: TGTGCCAGCAGTTACTCGTCGGTGGTTTATAGCAATCAGCCCCAGCATTTT.

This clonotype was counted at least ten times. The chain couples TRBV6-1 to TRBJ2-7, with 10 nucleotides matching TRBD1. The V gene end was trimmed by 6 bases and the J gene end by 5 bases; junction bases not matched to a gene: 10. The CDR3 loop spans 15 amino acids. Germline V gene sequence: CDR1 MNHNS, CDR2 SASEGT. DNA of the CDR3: TGTGCCAGCAGACAACGACAGGGGGCAGACGACGAGCAGTACTTC. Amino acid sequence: CASRQRQGADDEQYF.

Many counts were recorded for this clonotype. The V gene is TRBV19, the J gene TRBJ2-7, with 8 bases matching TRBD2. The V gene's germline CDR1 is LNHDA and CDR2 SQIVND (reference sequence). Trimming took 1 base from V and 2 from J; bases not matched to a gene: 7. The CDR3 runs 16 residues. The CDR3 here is CASSIGVAGGAYEQYF. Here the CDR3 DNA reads TGTGCCAGTAGTATAGGTGTGGCGGGGGGTGCCTACGAGCAGTACTTC.

The CDR3 loop reads CSASRLDSYEQYF. CDR3 sequence (DNA): TGCAGTGCTAGTAGGCTTGATTCCTACGAGCAGTACTTC. The chain links TRBV20-1 to TRBJ2-7; the D is unclear. The CDR3 extends over 13 amino acids. Per the germline V gene, CDR1 is DFQATT and CDR2 is SNEGSKA (reference sequence). Trimming left V 3 bases short and J 1 base short, with 10 bases between.

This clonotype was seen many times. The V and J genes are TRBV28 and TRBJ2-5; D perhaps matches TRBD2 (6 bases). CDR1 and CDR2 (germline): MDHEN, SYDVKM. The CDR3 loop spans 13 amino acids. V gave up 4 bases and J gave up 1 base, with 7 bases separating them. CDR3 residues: CASSWRGQETQYF. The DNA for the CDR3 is TGTGCCAGCAGTTGGCGGGGCCAAGAGACCCAGTACTTC. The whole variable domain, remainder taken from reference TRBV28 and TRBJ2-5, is DVKVTQSSRYLVKRTGEKVFLECVQDMDHENMFWYRQDPGLGLRLIYFSYDVKMKEKGDIPEGYSVSREKKERFSLILESASTNQTSMYLCASSWRGQETQYFGPGTRLLVL.

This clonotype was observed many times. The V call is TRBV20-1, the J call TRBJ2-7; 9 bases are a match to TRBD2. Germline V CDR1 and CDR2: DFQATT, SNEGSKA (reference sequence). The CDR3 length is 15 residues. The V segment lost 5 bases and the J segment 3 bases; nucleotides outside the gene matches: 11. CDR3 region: CSAPVSGREIYEQYF. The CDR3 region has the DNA TGCAGTGCTCCCGTTAGCGGGAGAGAAATCTACGAGCAGTACTTC.

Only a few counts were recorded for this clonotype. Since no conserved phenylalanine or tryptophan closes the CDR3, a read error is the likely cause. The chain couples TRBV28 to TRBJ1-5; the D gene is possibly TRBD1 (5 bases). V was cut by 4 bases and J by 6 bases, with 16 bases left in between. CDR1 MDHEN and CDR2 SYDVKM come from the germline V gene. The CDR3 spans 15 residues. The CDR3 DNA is TGTGCCAGCAGTTCCGGGACGGAGGGGATTCAGCCCCAGCATCTT. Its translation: CASSSGTEGIQPQHL.

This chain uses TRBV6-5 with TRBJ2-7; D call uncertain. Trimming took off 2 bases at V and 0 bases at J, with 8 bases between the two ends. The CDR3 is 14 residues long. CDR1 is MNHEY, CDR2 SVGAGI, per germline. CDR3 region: CASSYIYGSYEQYF. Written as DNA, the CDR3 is TGTGCCAGCAGTTACATCTATGGCTCCTACGAGCAGTACTTC.

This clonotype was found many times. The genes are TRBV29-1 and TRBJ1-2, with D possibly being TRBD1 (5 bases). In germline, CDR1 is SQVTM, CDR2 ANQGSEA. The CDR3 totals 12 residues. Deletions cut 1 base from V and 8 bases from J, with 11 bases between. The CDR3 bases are TGCAGCGTTGAAGGAGGGGTAGACGGCTACACCTTC. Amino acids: CSVEGGVDGYTF.

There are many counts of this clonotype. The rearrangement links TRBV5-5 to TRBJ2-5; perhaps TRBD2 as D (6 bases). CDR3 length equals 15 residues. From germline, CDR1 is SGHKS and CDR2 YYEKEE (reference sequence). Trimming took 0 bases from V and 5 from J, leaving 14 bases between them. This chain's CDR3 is CASSLGVTGGETQYF. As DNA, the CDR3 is TGTGCCAGCAGCTTGGGGGTCACCGGAGGGGAGACCCAGTACTTC.